Presented here are 25 T cell receptor beta chains from one specimen sequenced in a study of blood T cell repertoires in COVID-19. Sequencing used immunoSEQ multiplex PCR; TCRdb keeps in-frame clones, though not all of them. The sample has some 340,000 clones, 85% seen once. Material for sequencing was peripheral blood. These receptors all stem from a woman aged 18-29 years with acute or convalescent COVID-19.

The chain has TRBV3-1 (or the pseudogene TRBV3-2) and TRBJ2-1; maybe TRBD2 (6 bases). The CDR3 consists of 13 residues. The V gene's germline CDR1 is LGHDT and CDR2 YNNKEL (reference sequence). With 2 bases removed from V and 11 bases from J, the gap between germline ends came to 13 bases. The CDR3 nucleotides are TGTGCCAGCAGCCAACCCCTAGCGACCCAGCAGTTCTTC. Encoded protein: CASSQPLATQQFF.

V and J are TRBV4-2 and TRBJ1-1; D perhaps matches TRBD1 (6 bases). V was clipped by 3 bases and J by 3 bases, with 14 bases between them. This CDR3 is 15 amino acids long. Germline CDR1 is LGHNA and CDR2 is YNFKEQ. The chain's CDR3 is CASSHEQGWDTEAFF. CDR3 DNA: TGTGCCAGCAGCCATGAACAGGGTTGGGACACTGAAGCTTTCTTT.

The chain recombines TRBV7-9 with TRBJ2-2, with D maybe TRBD1 (5 bases). The V end lost 2 bases, the J end lost 4 bases, and 11 bases lay between the germline ends. CDR3 size: 15 residues. The germline V gene encodes CDR1 SEHNR and CDR2 FQNEAQ (reference sequence). This CDR3 is CASSLQSGPTGELFF. CDR3 in DNA: TGTGCCAGCAGCTTACAGTCAGGGCCCACCGGGGAGCTGTTTTTT.

The V call is TRBV30, the J call TRBJ1-1, with a tentative D call TRBD1 (5 bases). The V gene lost 2 bases and the J gene lost 0 bases, with 10 bases spanning the gap. Germline CDR1 and CDR2: GTSNPN and SVGIG (reference sequence). The CDR3 sequence is 14 residues long. The CDR3 nucleotides are TGTGCCTGGAGTCCGGGACTGATGAACACTGAAGCTTTCTTT. Its protein product is CAWSPGLMNTEAFF.

This chain joins TRBV7-9 and TRBJ2-3; 9 nucleotides line up with TRBD2. The CDR3 runs 14 residues. Germline V gives CDR1 SEHNR, CDR2 FQNEAQ (reference sequence). The V gene end was trimmed by 3 bases and the J gene end by 6 bases; junction bases not matched to a gene: 4. CDR3 coding DNA: TGTGCCAGCAGCTTTAGCGGGAGAGAGGATACGCAGTATTTT. This encodes CASSFSGREDTQYF.

The chain uses TRBV15 and TRBJ2-3; 7 bases agree with TRBD1. V dropped 3 bases and J dropped 7; count of bases not matched to a gene: 16. Germline assignment: CDR1 LNHNV and CDR2 YYDKDF (reference sequence). The CDR3 is 17 amino acids. Here the CDR3 DNA reads TGTGCCACCAGCAGCCTTGAGACAGGGTTTAATGGGTATACGCAGTATTTT. It is translated as CATSSLETGFNGYTQYF.

The chain joins TRBV7-8 to TRBJ2-1; 10 positions agree with TRBD2. The germline V gene encodes CDR1 SGHVS and CDR2 FQNEAQ. This CDR3 is built from 17 residues. V was pared by 4 bases and J by 7 bases, with 13 bases of the junction left unmatched. The CDR3 bases are TGTGCCAGCAGCTCCCTTGAGCGGGAGGGCCGGGTGAATGAGCAGTTCTTC. Translation gives CASSSLEREGRVNEQFF.

This clone was observed once. The chain has TRBV2 and TRBJ2-2; 10 nucleotides line up with TRBD1. This CDR3 region has 16 residues. Per the germline V gene, CDR1 is SNHLY and CDR2 is FYNNEI. V shed 4 bases and J 5 bases; nucleotides not matched to a gene: 7. The CDR3 nucleotides are TGTGCCAGCAGTGCCCGGGACAGGGGATATACCGGGGAGCTGTTTTTT. The encoded protein is CASSARDRGYTGELFF.

This clone was detected only once. The chain recombines TRBV25-1 with TRBJ2-1; D gene uncertain. The CDR3 is 15 residues long. CDR1 and CDR2 from the germline V gene are MGHDK and SYGVNS. Trimming took 1 base from V and 1 from J, leaving 8 bases between them. This CDR3 reads CASSEWAVSYNEQFF. Written as DNA, the CDR3 is TGTGCCAGCAGTGAATGGGCAGTGTCCTACAATGAGCAGTTCTTC.

The chain joins TRBV9 to TRBJ2-1; weak D call: TRBD2 (7 bases). This CDR3 contains 14 residues. CDR1 is SGDLS, CDR2 YYNGEE, per germline. V lost 0 bases and J lost 10, with 14 bases in between. CDR3 protein: CASSVEGGGEEQFF. The CDR3 region has the DNA TGTGCCAGCAGCGTAGAGGGAGGGGGAGAAGAGCAGTTCTTC.

The V gene is TRBV28, the J gene TRBJ1-5; 10 positions match TRBD1. Germline V lookup: CDR1 MDHEN, CDR2 SYDVKM. The CDR3 sequence is 15 residues long. V lost 6 bases to trimming and J lost 6 bases; unmatched junction nucleotides: 8. CDR3 region: CASRTGTGVRQPQHF. The CDR3 DNA reads TGTGCCAGCAGGACCGGGACAGGGGTTCGTCAGCCCCAGCATTTT.

The V call is TRBV7-9, the J call TRBJ1-2; D is uncertain. Germline V gene data show CDR1 as SEHNR and CDR2 as FQNEAQ (reference sequence). V was pared by 5 bases and J by 8 bases, with 12 bases between. The CDR3 runs to 12 residues. The CDR3 loop reads CASSPDGEGYTF. The CDR3 DNA follows: TGTGCCAGCAGCCCCGATGGAGAGGGCTACACCTTC.

This clone appeared a single time. The rearrangement joins TRBV29-1 to TRBJ1-3; D is unclear. V lost 1 base, J lost 1 base, and 11 bases lay in between. CDR1 and CDR2 from the germline V gene are SQVTM and ANQGSEA. This CDR3 is 15 amino acids long. The CDR3 nucleotides read TGCAGCGTTGAAGTCCCGAGTTTTTCTGGAAACACCATATATTTT. Amino acid sequence: CSVEVPSFSGNTIYF.

This chain links TRBV9 with TRBJ1-5; D perhaps matches TRBD1 (5 bases). With 1 base removed from V and 11 bases from J, the gap between germline ends came to 16 bases. From germline, CDR1 is SGDLS and CDR2 YYNGEE. The CDR3 spans 14 residues. This chain's CDR3 is CASSVSGRGGAQHF. CDR3 bases: TGTGCCAGCAGCGTATCAGGCCGGGGGGGGGCCCAGCATTTT.

The rearrangement uses TRBV7-9 and TRBJ1-6; 7 bases are a match to TRBD1. The CDR3 covers 14 residues. The V gene's germline CDR1 is SEHNR and CDR2 FQNEAQ (reference sequence). The junction had 7 bases not matched to a gene; V was cut back by 4 bases and J by 10 bases. The CDR3 DNA follows: TGTGCCAGCAGCTCGACAGGGAACGGATCACCCCTCCACTTT. Translating gives CASSSTGNGSPLHF.

The rearrangement joins TRBV12-5 to TRBJ1-6; 10 bases line up with TRBD1. The CDR3 sequence is 19 residues long. V was pared by 5 bases and J by 0 bases, with 10 bases of the junction left unmatched. Germline CDR1 reads LGHNT; CDR2 reads FRNRAP. CDR3 sequence reads: CASGPFPGQGSSYNSPLHF. Written as DNA, the CDR3 is TGTGCTAGTGGTCCCTTTCCGGGACAGGGGAGCTCCTATAATTCACCCCTCCACTTT.

This clone was observed once. The genes are TRBV9 and TRBJ1-2; 7 bases map to TRBD1. Germline values: CDR1 SGDLS, CDR2 YYNGEE. This CDR3 region has 15 residues. V trimming: 0 bases; J trimming: 3 bases; junction bases outside the gene matches: 5. The CDR3 loop is CASSVETGEYYGYTF. The CDR3 bases are TGTGCCAGCAGCGTAGAAACAGGGGAGTACTATGGCTACACCTTC.

The rearrangement links TRBV10-3 to TRBJ1-2; D remains unclear. The CDR3 extends over 10 amino acids. Germline V gives CDR1 ENHRY, CDR2 SYGVKD. V was pared by 6 bases and J by 4 bases, with 3 bases between. The CDR3 loop reads CAIRAYGYTF. DNA of the CDR3: TGTGCCATCAGGGCCTATGGCTACACCTTC.

The V call is TRBV9, the J call TRBJ1-5, with 8 bases that match TRBD1. From germline, CDR1 is SGDLS and CDR2 YYNGEE. After removal of 3 bases from V and 8 bases from J, the junction contained 7 bases not matched to a gene. The CDR3 has 14 amino acids. The CDR3 bases are TGTGCCAGCAGCGAGGCAGGGGGCAAGGAGCCCCAGCATTTT. It translates to CASSEAGGKEPQHF.

This chain links TRBV6-5 with TRBJ2-7, with a tentative D call TRBD1 (6 bases). The germline CDR1 and CDR2 sequences are MNHEY and SVGAGI. The CDR3 covers 12 residues. V lost 6 bases and J lost 3, with 9 bases in between. The CDR3 DNA follows: TGTGCCAGCAGGAACAGGGTCTACGAGCAGTACTTC. It yields the protein CASRNRVYEQYF.

CDR3 DNA: TGTGCCAGCAGCGTCGGGGATCCTAATTCACCCCTCCACTTT. Protein product: CASSVGDPNSPLHF. The chain links TRBV9 to TRBJ1-6; D not resolved. Germline V gene lookup returns CDR1 SGDLS and CDR2 YYNGEE. CDR3 length equals 14 residues. Trimming took off 2 bases at V and 6 bases at J, with 9 bases between the two ends.

The CDR3 DNA sequence: TGCGCCAGCGTTTCAGGGGCCGTGCGTTACTTC. It translates to CASVSGAVRYF. This chain connects TRBV5-1 to TRBJ2-7, with D possibly matching TRBD1 (6 bases). This CDR3 has 11 residues. The V gene lost 7 bases and the J gene lost 13 bases, with 18 bases spanning the gap. CDR1 and CDR2 from the germline V gene are SGHRS and YFSETQ. Looking up the rest from reference TRBV5-1 and TRBJ2-7 gives the full variable domain: KAGVTQTPRYLIKTRGQQVTLSCSPISGHRSVSWYQQTPGQGLQFLFEYFSETQRNKGNFPGRFSGRQFSNSRSEMNVSTLELGDSALYLCASVSGAVRYFGPGTRLTVT.

This chain links TRBV29-1 with TRBJ1-1, with 7 bases matching TRBD1. The CDR3 extends over 14 amino acids. The germline CDR1 and CDR2 sequences are SQVTM and ANQGSEA. Losses at the gene ends were 6 bases for V and 2 bases for J; bases not matched to a gene: 9. The CDR3 sequence: CSVGGTARNTEAFF. CDR3 in DNA: TGCAGCGTGGGCGGGACAGCTAGAAACACTGAAGCTTTCTTT.

The J gene is TRBJ1-1, the V gene TRBV14; TRBD1 might be the D (5 bases). This CDR3 contains 15 residues. V dropped 4 bases and J dropped 1 base, with 13 bases sitting between them. The V gene's germline CDR1 is SGHDN and CDR2 FVKESK. The CDR3 sequence is CASSLMSGANTEAFF. The CDR3 DNA is TGTGCCAGCAGCCTCATGAGTGGGGCGAACACTGAAGCTTTCTTT.

The chain has TRBV14 and TRBJ2-2, with D possibly being TRBD2 (6 bases). V lost 5 bases, J lost 2 bases, and 12 bases lay in between. Germline V gene sequence: CDR1 SGHDN, CDR2 FVKESK. The CDR3 is 15 residues long. The CDR3 sequence is CASSAGPTNTGELFF. The DNA for the CDR3 is TGTGCCAGCAGCGCGGGACCTACTAACACCGGGGAGCTGTTTTTT.